These 30 T cell receptor beta chains came from one sample sequenced in a study of tumor T cells in aggressive B-cell lymphoma. TCRdb's table, derived via immunoSEQ multiplex PCR, lists solely in-frame clones and lacks some. This table holds some 9,500 clones, around 85% found once. Sample: tumor tissue. The receptors stem from an adult with diffuse large B cell lymphoma.

V and J are TRBV7-3 and TRBJ2-1, with a tentative D call TRBD2 (7 bases). This CDR3 contains 13 residues. CDR1 and CDR2 from the germline V gene are SGHTA and FQGTGA. Trimming pared 4 bases from V and 8 bases from J, leaving 12 bases between. The CDR3 nucleotides are TGTGCCAGCAGCTCCGAGGGGGGGGATGAGCAGTTCTTC. Its translation: CASSSEGGDEQFF.

The CDR3 bases are TGTGCCAGCAGTCTAGCGGGAGAAGCTTTAGAGCAGTACTTC. It is translated as CASSLAGEALEQYF. This rearrangement joins TRBV27 to TRBJ2-7, with TRBD2 matching 10 bases. The CDR3 loop spans 14 amino acids. V was pared by 5 bases and J by 7 bases, with 8 bases of the junction left unmatched. CDR1 and CDR2 (germline): MNHEY, SMNVEV (reference sequence).

The J gene is TRBJ1-1, the V gene TRBV18, with TRBD1 matching 10 bases. Germline CDR1 is KGHSH and CDR2 is LQKENI. There are 17 residues in the CDR3. V lost 6 bases, J lost 5 bases, and 15 bases stayed unmatched. DNA of the CDR3: TGTGCCAGCTCCCCCCCCGGGACAGGGGCCTTCGGGACTGAAGCTTTCTTT. Its protein product is CASSPPGTGAFGTEAFF.

V and J are TRBV27 and TRBJ2-5, with 8 bases matching TRBD2. The tail of the sequence fits TRBJ2-7 better, so the J call may be wrong. Germline V gene sequence: CDR1 MNHEY, CDR2 SMNVEV (reference sequence). CDR3 length equals 14 residues. The CDR3 here is CASSRILAEYEQYF. CDR3 nucleotides: TGTGCCAGCAGCCGAATACTAGCGGAGTACGAGCAGTACTTC.

J is TRBJ1-4 and V is TRBV29-1, with 9 bases aligning to TRBD1. V lost 5 bases, J lost 8 bases, and 9 bases stayed unmatched. The CDR3 sequence is 14 residues long. CDR1 and CDR2 from the germline V gene are SQVTM and ANQGSEA. The CDR3 loop reads CSVRGDRVSEKLFF. In nucleotides, the CDR3 is TGCAGCGTTCGAGGGGACAGGGTATCCGAAAAACTGTTTTTT.

For the CDR3, the DNA is TGTGCCAGCAGCCCCTCCCTGGGGGGAGACTACTATGGCTACACCTTC. The encoded protein is CASSPSLGGDYYGYTF. The chain has TRBV4-2 and TRBJ1-2, with D possibly being TRBD1 (5 bases). Trimming stripped 4 bases from V and 3 bases from J, with 18 bases between. Germline V gives CDR1 LGHNA, CDR2 YNFKEQ. This CDR3 is 16 amino acids long.

This clone was counted once. The CDR3 DNA sequence: TGTGCCAGCAGCTTAGGGGCGGGAGGGCCCTCCGAGCAGTACTTC. It codes for CASSLGAGGPSEQYF. The rearrangement joins TRBV7-3 to TRBJ2-7; 9 nucleotides line up with TRBD2. Germline V gene data show CDR1 as SGHTA and CDR2 as FQGTGA. The CDR3 runs to 15 residues. The junction had 8 bases not matched to a gene; V was cut back by 2 bases and J by 6 bases.

This sequence joins TRBV19 and TRBJ1-5, with D tentatively TRBD1 (6 bases). Germline V gene lookup returns CDR1 LNHDA and CDR2 SQIVND (reference sequence). Trimming removed 3 bases at V and 4 bases at J, with 13 bases between. This CDR3 has 15 amino acids. CDR3 bases: TGTGCCAGTAGTATCGTTCAGGGGTTGAATCAGCCCCAGCATTTT. Amino acid sequence: CASSIVQGLNQPQHF.

The rearrangement uses TRBV7-3 and TRBJ2-1; 8 bases are shared with TRBD1. The CDR3 spans 16 residues. J gave up 7 bases and V 3 bases, and 11 bases lay outside the gene matches. The germline V gene has CDR1 SGHTA and CDR2 FQGTGA. CDR3 sequence reads: CASSFRPGTGGNEQFF. The CDR3 DNA reads TGTGCCAGCAGCTTTCGCCCCGGAACAGGGGGAAATGAGCAGTTCTTC.

This chain uses TRBV18 with TRBJ1-2; D is possibly TRBD1 (5 bases). The ends were cut back, 2 bases at V and 8 bases at J, with 24 bases in the middle. The CDR3 has 17 residues. The V gene's germline CDR1 is KGHSH and CDR2 LQKENI. CDR3 sequence reads: CASSPLDAQGTGWGYTF. The CDR3 DNA is TGTGCCAGCTCACCATTGGACGCGCAGGGCACTGGGTGGGGCTACACCTTC.

The chain links TRBV23-1 to TRBJ2-4; no clear D gene. TRBV23-1 is marked as an open reading frame, function uncertain. V lost 4 bases and J lost 6, with 16 bases in between. This CDR3 has 15 residues. The CDR3 sequence is CASSLFNPLGNIQYF. In nucleotides, the CDR3 is TGCGCCAGCAGTCTGTTCAATCCCCTAGGAAACATTCAGTACTTC.

V gene TRBV2 combines with J gene TRBJ2-1; 15 nucleotides align to TRBD2. With 0 bases clipped from V and 2 bases from J, the junction kept 2 bases outside the gene matches. From germline, CDR1 is SNHLY and CDR2 FYNNEI. This CDR3 is built from 18 residues. The CDR3 loop reads CASSEAGLAGGTYNEQFF. CDR3 coding DNA: TGTGCCAGCAGTGAAGCTGGACTAGCGGGAGGGACCTACAATGAGCAGTTCTTC.

The gene calls are TRBV7-5 and TRBJ2-1; the D call TRBD2 from the table was never checked on the DNA. TRBV7-5 is an annotated pseudogene. This CDR3 is 16 amino acids long. CDR3: CVRSPSGASAYNEQFF. CDR3 DNA sequence: TGTGTCAGAAGCCCCTCGGGAGCTTCCGCCTACAATGAGCAGTTCTTC.

The chain has TRBV6-6 and TRBJ1-1; D is unclear. The V end lost 7 bases, the J end lost 6 bases, and 9 bases lay between the germline ends. The V gene's germline CDR1 is MNHNY and CDR2 SVGAGI (reference sequence). The CDR3 runs 11 residues. Here the CDR3 reads CASTLGAEAFF. As DNA, the CDR3 is TGTGCCAGCACCCTGGGCGCTGAAGCTTTCTTT.

The chain has TRBV28 and TRBJ2-3; 10 bases line up with TRBD2. The V segment lost 6 bases and the J segment 1 base; nucleotides outside the gene matches: 1. CDR3 length: 14 residues. Germline CDR1 MDHEN, CDR2 SYDVKM. The CDR3 DNA reads TGTGCCAGCAGCCTAGCGGGAGGCACAGATACGCAGTATTTT. Translation: CASSLAGGTDTQYF.

This sequence joins TRBV4-3 and TRBJ2-5; D is unresolved. TRBJ2-7 matches the DNA end more closely, so the J call is doubtful. The CDR3 covers 13 residues. The germline CDR1 and CDR2 sequences are LGHNA and YSLEER. The CDR3 bases are TGCGCCAGCAGCCAAGATATGAACTACGAGCAGTACTTC. This sequence encodes CASSQDMNYEQYF.

Regarding this clone: Other DNA sequences from this sample encode an identical CDR3 as well. This chain joins TRBV4-2 and TRBJ1-1; TRBD1 agrees at 7 bases. The V and J ends lost 0 bases and 0 bases, in that order; junction bases with no gene match: 7. Germline V lookup: CDR1 LGHNA, CDR2 YNFKEQ. This CDR3 comprises 17 residues. The CDR3 here is CASSQEDRSPMNTEAFF. DNA of the CDR3: TGTGCCAGCAGCCAAGAGGACAGGAGCCCCATGAACACTGAAGCTTTCTTT.

V and J are TRBV4-3 and TRBJ2-5; 9 bases match TRBD2. In germline, CDR1 is LGHNA, CDR2 YSLEER. The CDR3 loop spans 20 amino acids. With 8 bases clipped from V and 0 bases from J, the junction kept 22 bases outside the gene matches. The chain's CDR3 is CASRIPGTSLFCENQETQYF. CDR3 DNA: TGCGCCAGCCGAATTCCGGGGACTAGCCTGTTTTGTGAGAACCAAGAGACCCAGTACTTC.

Only one count was recorded for this clone. V is TRBV29-1 and J is TRBJ2-2; the D gene is possibly TRBD2 (6 bases). Germline assignment: CDR1 SQVTM and CDR2 ANQGSEA. The CDR3 runs to 12 residues. The CDR3 DNA reads TGCGGAGGGGAGAGAAGGGCCGGGGAGCTGTTTTTT. It encodes CGGERRAGELFF.

The chain carries TRBV4-1 and TRBJ1-4; TRBD1 is a possible D gene (6 bases). Per the germline V gene, CDR1 is MGHRA and CDR2 is YSYEKL. Trimming took 4 bases from V and 3 from J, leaving 27 bases between them. The CDR3 loop spans 20 amino acids. CDR3 bases: TGCGCCAGCAGCCTCCGTGGGGGCATCAGAGGGGGGGCGTCTAATGAAAAACTGTTTTTT. Its translation: CASSLRGGIRGGASNEKLFF.

The rearrangement joins TRBV7-9 to TRBJ2-1; no firm D call. V lost 8 bases to trimming and J lost 8 bases, with 13 bases between them. Germline V CDR1 and CDR2: SEHNR, FQNEAQ (reference sequence). This CDR3 has 12 amino acids. The CDR3 DNA follows: TGTGCCAGCTCAGTCAGGAACGATGAGCAGTTCTTC. It encodes CASSVRNDEQFF. The variable domain in full, with the rest retrieved from reference TRBV7-9 and TRBJ2-1, is DTGVSQNPRHKITKRGQNVTFRCDPISEHNRLYWYRQTLGQGPEFLTYFQNEAQLEKSRLLSDRFSAERPKGSFSTLEIQRTEQGDSAMYLCASSVRNDEQFFGPGTRLTVL.

This chain connects TRBV7-9 to TRBJ1-1; TRBD1 might be the D (5 bases). V was cut by 7 bases and J by 0 bases, with 15 bases left in between. Germline CDR1 and CDR2: SEHNR and FQNEAQ (reference sequence). The CDR3 runs 15 residues. CDR3: CASTSLRGMNTEAFF. DNA of the CDR3: TGTGCCAGCACCTCACTCCGGGGGATGAACACTGAAGCTTTCTTT. The full variable domain, completed using reference TRBV7-9 and TRBJ1-1, is DTGVSQNPRHKITKRGQNVTFRCDPISEHNRLYWYRQTLGQGPEFLTYFQNEAQLEKSRLLSDRFSAERPKGSFSTLEIQRTEQGDSAMYLCASTSLRGMNTEAFFGQGTRLTVV.

The chain recombines TRBV7-2 with TRBJ2-7, with TRBD2 matching 9 bases. The length of the CDR3 is 16 residues. Losses at the gene ends were 1 base for V and 4 bases for J; bases not matched to a gene: 8. CDR1 and CDR2 (germline): SGHTA, FQGNSA. CDR3 DNA: TGTGCCAGCAGCTTAGATGGGACTAGCTGGGCTTACGAGCAGTACTTC. It yields the protein CASSLDGTSWAYEQYF.

This chain connects TRBV29-1 to TRBJ1-5; 7 bases align to TRBD1. The trim removed 4 bases at V and 7 bases at J, leaving 16 bases unmatched. CDR1 and CDR2 (germline): SQVTM, ANQGSEA. CDR3 size: 16 residues. The CDR3, as DNA: TGCAGCGTTGTATTCTTCCCAGGGGGAAGCGAGCAGCCCCAGCATTTT. Translating gives CSVVFFPGGSEQPQHF.

This chain connects TRBV19 to TRBJ2-2, with a weak D call TRBD2 (6 bases). The V end was cut by 5 bases, the J end by 2 bases, with 12 bases between. The length of the CDR3 is 15 residues. The germline V gene has CDR1 LNHDA and CDR2 SQIVND (reference sequence). The CDR3 nucleotides are TGTGCCAGTAGTGGTTTAGCGGTTAACACCGGGGAGCTGTTTTTT. Its protein is CASSGLAVNTGELFF.

The V gene is TRBV27, the J gene TRBJ2-5, with 8 nucleotides matching TRBD2. CDR1 is MNHEY, CDR2 SMNVEV, per germline (reference sequence). The CDR3 sequence is 14 residues long. With 8 bases clipped from V and 5 bases from J, the junction kept 10 bases outside the gene matches. CDR3 DNA sequence: TGTGCCAGCGGCCCCGGGGGGGGGAGGGAGACCCAGTACTTC. As protein: CASGPGGGRETQYF.

Of note for this clone: Germline and junction disagree at one end, which may indicate a read error. The chain recombines TRBV19 with TRBJ2-4, with TRBD2 identical over 7 bases. Germline lookup yields CDR1 LNHDA and CDR2 SQIVND (reference sequence). The CDR3 length is 14 residues. The CDR3 loop reads CASSIGLAQNIQYF. The CDR3, as DNA: TGTGCCAGTAGTATAGGACTAGCCCAAAACATTCAGTACTTC.

The rearrangement links TRBV19 to TRBJ2-3; unclear D gene. Germline V gene lookup returns CDR1 LNHDA and CDR2 SQIVND (reference sequence). The CDR3 spans 16 residues. The germline V and J ends were trimmed by 5 bases and 1 base, with 16 bases remaining between them. DNA of the CDR3: TGTGCCAGTAGTCGTCCAGGCCGCTCCGGCACAGATACGCAGTATTTT. This gives the protein CASSRPGRSGTDTQYF.

The chain carries TRBV21-1 and TRBJ2-3; the table gives TRBD2 as D, unverified against the DNA. TRBV21-1 is listed as a pseudogene. This CDR3 comprises 15 residues. DNA of the CDR3: TGTGCCAGCAGCAAGAGGAGGGGAACAGCAGATACGCAGTATTTT. Translation gives CASSKRRGTADTQYF.

V is TRBV5-6 and J is TRBJ2-3, with 8 nucleotides matching TRBD1. Germline lookup yields CDR1 SGHDT and CDR2 YYEEEE. Trimming cost V 3 bases and J 0 bases; bases outside gene matches: 6. This CDR3 has 16 residues. This chain's CDR3 is CASSWGTGPSTDTQYF. The DNA for the CDR3 is TGTGCCAGCAGCTGGGGGACAGGCCCTAGCACAGATACGCAGTATTTT. The full variable domain, completed using reference TRBV5-6 and TRBJ2-3, is DAGVTQSPTHLIKTRGQQVTLRCSPKSGHDTVSWYQQALGQGPQFIFQYYEEEERQRGNFPDRFSGHQFPNYSSELNVNALLLGDSALYLCASSWGTGPSTDTQYFGPGTRLTVL.